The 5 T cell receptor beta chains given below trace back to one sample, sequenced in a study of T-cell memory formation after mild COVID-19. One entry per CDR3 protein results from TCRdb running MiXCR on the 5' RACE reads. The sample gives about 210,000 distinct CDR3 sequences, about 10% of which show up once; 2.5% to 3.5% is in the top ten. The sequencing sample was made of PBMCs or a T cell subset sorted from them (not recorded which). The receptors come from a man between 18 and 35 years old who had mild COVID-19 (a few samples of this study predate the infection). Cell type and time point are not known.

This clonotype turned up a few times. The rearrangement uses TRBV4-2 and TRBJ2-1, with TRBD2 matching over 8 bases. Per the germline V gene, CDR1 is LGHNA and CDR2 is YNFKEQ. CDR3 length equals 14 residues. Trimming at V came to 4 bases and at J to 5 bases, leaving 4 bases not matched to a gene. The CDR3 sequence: CASSLQRGNNEQFF. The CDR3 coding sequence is TGTGCCAGCAGCCTCCAGCGGGGGAACAATGAGCAGTTCTTC.

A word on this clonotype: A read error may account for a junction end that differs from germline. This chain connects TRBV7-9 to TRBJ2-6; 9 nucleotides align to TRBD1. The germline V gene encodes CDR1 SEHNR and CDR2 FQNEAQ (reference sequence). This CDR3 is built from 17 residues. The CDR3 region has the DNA TGTGCCAGCAGCCGATGGGGACAGGGAAAAGGGGGCAACGTCCTGACTTTC. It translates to CASSRWGQGKGGNVLTF.

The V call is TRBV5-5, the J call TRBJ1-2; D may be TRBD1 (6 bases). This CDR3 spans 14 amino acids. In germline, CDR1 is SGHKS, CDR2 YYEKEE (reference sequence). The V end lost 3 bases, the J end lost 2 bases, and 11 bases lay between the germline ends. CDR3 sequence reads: CASSSGTHNYGYTF. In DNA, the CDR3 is TGTGCCAGCAGCTCCGGGACACACAACTATGGCTACACCTTC.

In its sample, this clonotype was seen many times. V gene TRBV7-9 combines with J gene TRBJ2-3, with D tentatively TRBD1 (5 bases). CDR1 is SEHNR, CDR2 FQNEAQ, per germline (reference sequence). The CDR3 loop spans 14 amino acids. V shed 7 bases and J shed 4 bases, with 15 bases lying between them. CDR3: CASTLAGFPDTQYF. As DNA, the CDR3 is TGTGCCAGCACCTTGGCAGGGTTTCCAGATACGCAGTATTTT.

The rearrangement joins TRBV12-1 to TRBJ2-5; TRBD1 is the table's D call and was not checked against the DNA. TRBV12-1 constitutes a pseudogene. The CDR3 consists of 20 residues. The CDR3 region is CASAIFWGPIGSVGLETQYF. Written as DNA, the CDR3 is TGTGCCAGCGCGATCTTTTGGGGACCCATAGGGTCCGTGGGGTTGGAGACCCAGTACTTC.